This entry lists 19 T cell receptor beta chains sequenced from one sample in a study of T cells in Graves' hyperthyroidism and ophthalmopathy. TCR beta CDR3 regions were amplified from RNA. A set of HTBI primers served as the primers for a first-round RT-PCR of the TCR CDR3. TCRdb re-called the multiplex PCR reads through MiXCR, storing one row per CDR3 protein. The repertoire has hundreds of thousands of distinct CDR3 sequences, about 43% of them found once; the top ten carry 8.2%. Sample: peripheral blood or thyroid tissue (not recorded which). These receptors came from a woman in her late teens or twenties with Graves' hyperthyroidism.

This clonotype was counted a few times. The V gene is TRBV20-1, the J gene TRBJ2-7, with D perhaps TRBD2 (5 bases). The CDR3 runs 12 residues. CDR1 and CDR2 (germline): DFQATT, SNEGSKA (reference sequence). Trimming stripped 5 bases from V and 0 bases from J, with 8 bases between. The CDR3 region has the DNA TGCAGTGCTCACCGGGACTCCTACGAGCAGTACTTC. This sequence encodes CSAHRDSYEQYF.

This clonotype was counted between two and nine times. CDR3 sequence (DNA): TGTGCCAGTTATTCGGCGCCTCTTAGCAATCAGCCCCAGCATTTT. Amino acids: CASYSAPLSNQPQHF. V usage is TRBV19 and J usage is TRBJ1-5; D is unresolved. Looked up from germline, CDR1 is LNHDA and CDR2 is SQIVND (reference sequence). The CDR3 runs to 15 residues. V was shortened by 8 bases and J by 0 bases, with 14 bases between the two germline ends.

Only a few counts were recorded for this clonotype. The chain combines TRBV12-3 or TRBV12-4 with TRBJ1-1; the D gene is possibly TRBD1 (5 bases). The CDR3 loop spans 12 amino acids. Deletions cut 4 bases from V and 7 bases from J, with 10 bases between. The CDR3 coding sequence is TGTGCCAGCAGTTACTCGAGGGGTGAAGCTTTCTTT. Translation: CASSYSRGEAFF.

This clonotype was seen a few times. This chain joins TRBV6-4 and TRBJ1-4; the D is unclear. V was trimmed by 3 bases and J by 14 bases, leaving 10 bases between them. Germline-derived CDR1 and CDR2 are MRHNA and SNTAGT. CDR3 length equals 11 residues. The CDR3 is CASSETEMLFF. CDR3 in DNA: TGTGCCAGCAGTGAGACGGAAATGCTGTTTTTT.

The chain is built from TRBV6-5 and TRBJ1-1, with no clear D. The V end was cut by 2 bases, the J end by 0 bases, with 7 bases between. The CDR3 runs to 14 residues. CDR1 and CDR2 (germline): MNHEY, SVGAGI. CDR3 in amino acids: CASSYGQVNTEAFF. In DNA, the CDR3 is TGTGCCAGCAGTTACGGGCAGGTGAACACTGAAGCTTTCTTT.

The chain's CDR3 is CATSRDPGVNQPQHF. CDR3 sequence (DNA): TGTGCCACCAGCAGAGATCCAGGGGTCAATCAGCCCCAGCATTTT. The chain recombines TRBV15 with TRBJ1-5, with TRBD1 as a possible D gene (6 bases). Trimming removed 0 bases at V and 3 bases at J, with 9 bases between. Germline-derived CDR1 and CDR2 are LNHNV and YYDKDF (reference sequence). This CDR3 spans 15 amino acids.

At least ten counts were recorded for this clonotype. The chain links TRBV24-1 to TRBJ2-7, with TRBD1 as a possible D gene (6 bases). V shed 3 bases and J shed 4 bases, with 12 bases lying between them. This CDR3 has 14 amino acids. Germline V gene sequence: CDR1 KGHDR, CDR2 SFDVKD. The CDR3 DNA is TGTGCCACCAGTGATCCTGGCAGGGGTTACGAGCAGTACTTC. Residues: CATSDPGRGYEQYF.

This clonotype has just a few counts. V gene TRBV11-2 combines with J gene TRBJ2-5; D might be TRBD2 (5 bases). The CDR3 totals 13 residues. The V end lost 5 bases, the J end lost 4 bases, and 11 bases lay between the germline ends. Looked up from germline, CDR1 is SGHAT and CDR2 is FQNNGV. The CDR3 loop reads CASSHPSSETQYF. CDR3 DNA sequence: TGTGCCAGCAGCCACCCTAGCTCAGAGACCCAGTACTTC.

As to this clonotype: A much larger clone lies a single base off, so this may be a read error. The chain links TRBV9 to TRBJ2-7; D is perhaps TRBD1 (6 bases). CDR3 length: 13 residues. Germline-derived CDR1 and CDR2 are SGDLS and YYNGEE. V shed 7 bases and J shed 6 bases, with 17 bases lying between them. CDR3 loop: CASRQYQGGEQYF. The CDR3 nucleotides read TGTGCCAGCCGCCAATACCAAGGGGGCGAGCAGTACTTC.

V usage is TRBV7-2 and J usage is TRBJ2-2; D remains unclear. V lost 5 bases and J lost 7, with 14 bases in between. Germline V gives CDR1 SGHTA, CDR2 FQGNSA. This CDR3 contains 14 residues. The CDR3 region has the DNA TGTGCCAGCAGCCTCAGTATGGGCGTCGGGGAGCTGTTTTTT. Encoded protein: CASSLSMGVGELFF.

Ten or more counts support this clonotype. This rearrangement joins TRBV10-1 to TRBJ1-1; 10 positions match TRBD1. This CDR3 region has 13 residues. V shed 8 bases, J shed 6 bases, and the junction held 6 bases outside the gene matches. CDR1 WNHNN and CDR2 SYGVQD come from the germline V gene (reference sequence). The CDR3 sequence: CASSRGQGSEAFF. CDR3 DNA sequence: TGCGCCAGCTCCAGGGGACAGGGGTCTGAAGCTTTCTTT.

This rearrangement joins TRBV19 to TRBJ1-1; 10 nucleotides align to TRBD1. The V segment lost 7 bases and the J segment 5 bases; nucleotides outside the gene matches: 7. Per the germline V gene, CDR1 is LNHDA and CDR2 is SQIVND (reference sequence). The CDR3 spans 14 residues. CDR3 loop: CASTRRTGGTEAFF. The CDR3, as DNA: TGTGCCAGTACCCGACGGACAGGGGGAACTGAAGCTTTCTTT. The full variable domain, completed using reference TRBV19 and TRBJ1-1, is DGGITQSPKYLFRKEGQNVTLSCEQNLNHDAMYWYRQDPGQGLRLIYYSQIVNDFQKGDIAEGYSVSREKKESFPLTVTSAQKNPTAFYLCASTRRTGGTEAFFGQGTRLTVV.

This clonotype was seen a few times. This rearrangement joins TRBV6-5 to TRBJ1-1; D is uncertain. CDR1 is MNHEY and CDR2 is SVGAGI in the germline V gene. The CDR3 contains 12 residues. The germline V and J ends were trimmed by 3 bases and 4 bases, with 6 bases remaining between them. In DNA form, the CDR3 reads TGTGCCAGCAGTTATGCCGGCACTGAAGCTTTCTTT. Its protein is CASSYAGTEAFF.

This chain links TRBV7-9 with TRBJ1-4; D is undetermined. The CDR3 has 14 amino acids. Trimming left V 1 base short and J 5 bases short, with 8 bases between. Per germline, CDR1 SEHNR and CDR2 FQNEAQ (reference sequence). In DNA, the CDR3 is TGTGCCAGCAGCTTAGTGGATAGCAATGAAAAACTGTTTTTT. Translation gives CASSLVDSNEKLFF.

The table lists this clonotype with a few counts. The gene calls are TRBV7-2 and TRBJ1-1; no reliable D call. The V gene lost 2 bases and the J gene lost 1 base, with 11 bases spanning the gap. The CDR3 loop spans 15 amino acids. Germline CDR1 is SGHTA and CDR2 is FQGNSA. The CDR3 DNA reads TGTGCCAGCAGCTTACGGCGGGGAAGGAACACTGAAGCTTTCTTT. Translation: CASSLRRGRNTEAFF. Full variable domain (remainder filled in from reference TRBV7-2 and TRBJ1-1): GAGVSQSPSNKVTEKGKDVELRCDPISGHTALYWYRQSLGQGLEFLIYFQGNSAPDKSGLPSDRFSAERTGGSVSTLTIQRTQQEDSAVYLCASSLRRGRNTEAFFGQGTRLTVV.

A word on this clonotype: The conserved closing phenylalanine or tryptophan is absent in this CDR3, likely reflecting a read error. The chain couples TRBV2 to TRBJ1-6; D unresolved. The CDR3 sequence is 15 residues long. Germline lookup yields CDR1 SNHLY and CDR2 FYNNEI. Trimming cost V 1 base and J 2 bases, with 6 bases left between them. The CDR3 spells CASSEGGAYNSPLHL. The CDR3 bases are TGTGCCAGCAGTGAAGGCGGGGCCTATAATTCACCCCTCCACCTT.

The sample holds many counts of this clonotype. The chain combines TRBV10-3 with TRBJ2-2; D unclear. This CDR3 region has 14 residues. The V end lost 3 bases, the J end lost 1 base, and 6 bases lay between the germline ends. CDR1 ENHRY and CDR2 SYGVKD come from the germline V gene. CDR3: CAISDKLNTGELFF. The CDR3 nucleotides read TGTGCCATCAGTGATAAGCTGAACACCGGGGAGCTGTTTTTT.

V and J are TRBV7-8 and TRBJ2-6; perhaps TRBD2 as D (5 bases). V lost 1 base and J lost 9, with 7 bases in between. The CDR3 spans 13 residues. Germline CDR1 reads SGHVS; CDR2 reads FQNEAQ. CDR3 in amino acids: CASSLVRDNVLTF. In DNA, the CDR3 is TGTGCCAGCAGCTTAGTGAGGGACAACGTCCTGACTTTC.

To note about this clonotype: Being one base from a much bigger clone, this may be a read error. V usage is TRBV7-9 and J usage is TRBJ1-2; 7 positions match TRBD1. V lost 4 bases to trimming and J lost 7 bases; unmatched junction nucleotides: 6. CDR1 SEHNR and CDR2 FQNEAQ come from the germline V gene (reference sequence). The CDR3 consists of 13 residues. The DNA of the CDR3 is TGTGCCAGCAGCTCCGGACAGGCCTGTGGCTACACCTTC. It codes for CASSSGQACGYTF. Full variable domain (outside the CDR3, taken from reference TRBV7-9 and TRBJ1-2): DTGVSQNPRHKITKRGQNVTFRCDPISEHNRLYWYRQTLGQGPEFLTYFQNEAQLEKSRLLSDRFSAERPKGSFSTLEIQRTEQGDSAMYLCASSSGQACGYTFGSGTRLTVV.